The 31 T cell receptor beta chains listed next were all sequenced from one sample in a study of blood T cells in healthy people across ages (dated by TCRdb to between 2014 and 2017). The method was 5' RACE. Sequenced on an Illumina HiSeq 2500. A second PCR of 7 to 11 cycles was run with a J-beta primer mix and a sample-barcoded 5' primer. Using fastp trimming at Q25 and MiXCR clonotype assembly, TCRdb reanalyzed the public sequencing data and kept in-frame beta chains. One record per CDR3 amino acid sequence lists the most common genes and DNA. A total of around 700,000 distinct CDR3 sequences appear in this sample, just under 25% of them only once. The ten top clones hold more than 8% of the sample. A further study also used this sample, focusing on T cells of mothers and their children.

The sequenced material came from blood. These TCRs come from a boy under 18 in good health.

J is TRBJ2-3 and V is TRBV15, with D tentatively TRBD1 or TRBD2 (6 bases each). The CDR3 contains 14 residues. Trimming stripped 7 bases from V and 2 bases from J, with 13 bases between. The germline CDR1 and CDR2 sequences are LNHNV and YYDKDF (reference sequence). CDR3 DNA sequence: TGTGCCACCACGCCGGGGGCGAACACAGATACGCAGTATTTT. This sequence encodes CATTPGANTDTQYF.

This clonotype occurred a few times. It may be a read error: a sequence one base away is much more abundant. CDR3 sequence: CASWEETQYF. CDR3 DNA: TGTGCCAGCTGGGAAGAGACCCAGTACTTC. This rearrangement joins TRBV6-1 to TRBJ2-5; D remains unclear. With 8 bases removed from V and 3 bases from J, the gap between germline ends came to 4 bases. Germline V gene sequence: CDR1 MNHNS, CDR2 SASEGT. The CDR3 covers 10 residues.

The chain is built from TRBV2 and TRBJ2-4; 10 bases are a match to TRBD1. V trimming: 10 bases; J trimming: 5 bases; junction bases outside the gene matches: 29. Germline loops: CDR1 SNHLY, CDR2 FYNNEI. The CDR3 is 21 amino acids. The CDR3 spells CANLRDRGLFDTQVPENIQYF. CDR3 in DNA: TGTGCCAACCTCCGGGACAGGGGCTTATTTGATACCCAAGTTCCCGAAAACATTCAGTACTTC.

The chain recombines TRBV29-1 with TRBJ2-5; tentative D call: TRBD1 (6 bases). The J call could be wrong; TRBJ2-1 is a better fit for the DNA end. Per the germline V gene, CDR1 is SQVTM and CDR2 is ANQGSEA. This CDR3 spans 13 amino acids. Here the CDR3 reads CSVQKGEGFEQFF. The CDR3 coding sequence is TGCAGCGTCCAGAAGGGGGAAGGCTTTGAGCAGTTCTTC.

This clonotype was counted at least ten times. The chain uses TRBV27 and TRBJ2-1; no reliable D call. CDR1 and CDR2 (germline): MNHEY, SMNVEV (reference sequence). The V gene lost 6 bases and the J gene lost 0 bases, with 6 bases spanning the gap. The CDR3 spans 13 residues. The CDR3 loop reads CASSWGSYNEQFF. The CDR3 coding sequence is TGTGCCAGCAGCTGGGGCTCCTACAATGAGCAGTTCTTC.

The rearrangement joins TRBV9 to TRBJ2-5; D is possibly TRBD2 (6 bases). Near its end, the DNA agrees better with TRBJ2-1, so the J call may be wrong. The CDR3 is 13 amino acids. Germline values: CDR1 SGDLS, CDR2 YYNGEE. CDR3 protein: CASSGTTSYEQFF. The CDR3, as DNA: TGTGCCAGCAGCGGGACTACCTCCTATGAGCAGTTCTTC.

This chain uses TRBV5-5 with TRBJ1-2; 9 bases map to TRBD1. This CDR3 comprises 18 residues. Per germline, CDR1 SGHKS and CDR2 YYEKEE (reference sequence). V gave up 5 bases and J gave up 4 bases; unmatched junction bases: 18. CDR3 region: CASSFSGTGRDRRYGYTF. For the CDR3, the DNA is TGTGCCAGCAGTTTCTCCGGGACAGGGAGGGATCGGCGCTATGGCTACACCTTC.

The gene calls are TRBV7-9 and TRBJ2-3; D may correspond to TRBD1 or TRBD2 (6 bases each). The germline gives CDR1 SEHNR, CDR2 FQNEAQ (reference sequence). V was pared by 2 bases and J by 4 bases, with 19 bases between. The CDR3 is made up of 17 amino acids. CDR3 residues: CASSLKAGGGPSDTQYF. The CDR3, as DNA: TGTGCCAGCAGCTTAAAAGCAGGAGGGGGGCCTTCAGATACGCAGTATTTT.

The CDR3, as DNA: TGCGCCAGCAGCTTGGAGGGACGGACCCAAGAGACCCAGTACTTC. As protein: CASSLEGRTQETQYF. The genes are TRBV5-1 and TRBJ2-5; D may match TRBD1 or TRBD2 (5 bases each). The CDR3 has 15 amino acids. Germline CDR1 reads SGHRS; CDR2 reads YFSETQ. The V end lost 0 bases, the J end lost 1 base, and 10 bases lay between the germline ends.

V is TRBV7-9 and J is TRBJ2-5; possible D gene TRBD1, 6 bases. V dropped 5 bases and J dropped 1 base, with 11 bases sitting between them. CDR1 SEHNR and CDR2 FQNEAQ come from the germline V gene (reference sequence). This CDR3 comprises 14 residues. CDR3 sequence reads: CASSLRTAQETQYF. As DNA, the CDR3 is TGTGCCAGCAGCCTAAGGACAGCCCAAGAGACCCAGTACTTC.

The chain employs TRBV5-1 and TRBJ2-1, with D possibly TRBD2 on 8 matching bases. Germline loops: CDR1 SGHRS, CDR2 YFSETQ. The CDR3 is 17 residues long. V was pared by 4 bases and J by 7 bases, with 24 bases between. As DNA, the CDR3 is TGCGCCAGCAGCCCCGGGGGCCAGGGGGGGACTAGGAATGAGCAGTTCTTC. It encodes CASSPGGQGGTRNEQFF.

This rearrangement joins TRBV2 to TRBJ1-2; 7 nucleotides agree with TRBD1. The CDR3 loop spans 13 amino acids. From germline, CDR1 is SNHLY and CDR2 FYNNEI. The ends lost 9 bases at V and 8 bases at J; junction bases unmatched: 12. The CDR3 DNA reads TGTGCCAGAGGATTGGAGGGGGCAATAGGCTACACCTTC. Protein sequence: CARGLEGAIGYTF.

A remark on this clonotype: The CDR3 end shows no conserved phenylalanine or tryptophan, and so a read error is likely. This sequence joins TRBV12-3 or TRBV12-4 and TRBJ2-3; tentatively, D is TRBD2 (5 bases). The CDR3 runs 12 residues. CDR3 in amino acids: CASSSSTDAQYS. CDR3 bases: TGTGCCAGCAGTTCTAGCACAGATGCGCAGTATTCT.

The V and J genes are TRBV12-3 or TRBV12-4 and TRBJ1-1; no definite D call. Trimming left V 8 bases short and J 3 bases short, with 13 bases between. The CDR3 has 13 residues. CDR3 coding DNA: TGTGCCAGCGGGTCACCATGGGACACTGAAGCTTTCTTT. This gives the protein CASGSPWDTEAFF.

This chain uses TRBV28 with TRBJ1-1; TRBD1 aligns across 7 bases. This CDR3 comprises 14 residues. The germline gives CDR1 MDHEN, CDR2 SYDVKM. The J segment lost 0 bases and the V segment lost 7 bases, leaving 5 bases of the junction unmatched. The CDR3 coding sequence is TGTGCCAGCACCGAGGGGGCAATGAACACTGAAGCTTTCTTT. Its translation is CASTEGAMNTEAFF.

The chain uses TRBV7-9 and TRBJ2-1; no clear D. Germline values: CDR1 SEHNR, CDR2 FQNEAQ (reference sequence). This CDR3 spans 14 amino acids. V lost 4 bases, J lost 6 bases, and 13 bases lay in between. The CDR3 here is CASSSPRHSNEQFF. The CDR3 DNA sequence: TGTGCCAGCAGCTCACCCAGGCACTCCAATGAGCAGTTCTTC.

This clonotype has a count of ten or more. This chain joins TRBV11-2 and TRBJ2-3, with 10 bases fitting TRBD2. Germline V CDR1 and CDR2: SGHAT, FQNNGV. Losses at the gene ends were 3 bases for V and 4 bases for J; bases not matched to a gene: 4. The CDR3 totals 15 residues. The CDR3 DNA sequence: TGTGCCAGCAGCTTCCAAGCGGGGGGGCCAGATACGCAGTATTTT. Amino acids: CASSFQAGGPDTQYF. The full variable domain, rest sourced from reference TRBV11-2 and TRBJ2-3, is EAGVAQSPRYKIIEKRQSVAFWCNPISGHATLYWYQQILGQGPKLLIQFQNNGVVDDSQLPKDRFSAERLKGVDSTLKIQPAKLEDSAVYLCASSFQAGGPDTQYFGPGTRLTVL.

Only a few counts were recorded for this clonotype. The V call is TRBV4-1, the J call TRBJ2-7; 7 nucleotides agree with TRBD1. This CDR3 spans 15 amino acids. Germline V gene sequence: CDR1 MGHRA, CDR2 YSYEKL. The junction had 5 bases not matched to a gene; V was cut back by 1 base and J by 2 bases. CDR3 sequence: CASSQVPGQTYEQYF. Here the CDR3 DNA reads TGCGCCAGCAGCCAAGTTCCGGGACAGACCTACGAGCAGTACTTC.

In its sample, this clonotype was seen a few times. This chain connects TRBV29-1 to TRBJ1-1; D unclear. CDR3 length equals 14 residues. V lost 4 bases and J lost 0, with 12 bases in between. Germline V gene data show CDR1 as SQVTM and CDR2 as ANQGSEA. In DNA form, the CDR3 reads TGCAGCGTTGTGGTCTCCGATATGAACACTGAAGCTTTCTTT. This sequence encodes CSVVVSDMNTEAFF.

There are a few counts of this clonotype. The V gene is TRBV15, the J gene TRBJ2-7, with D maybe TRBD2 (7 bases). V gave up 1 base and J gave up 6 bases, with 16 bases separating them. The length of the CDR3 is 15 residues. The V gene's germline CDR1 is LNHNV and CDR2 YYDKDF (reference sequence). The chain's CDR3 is CATSRVGGGTCEQYF. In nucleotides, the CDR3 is TGTGCCACCAGCAGAGTGGGAGGGGGAACCTGCGAGCAGTACTTC. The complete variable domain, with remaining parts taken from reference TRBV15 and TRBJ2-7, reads DAMVIQNPRYQVTQFGKPVTLSCSQTLNHNVMYWYQQKSSQAPKLLFHYYDKDFNNEADTPDNFQSRRPNTSFCFLDIRSPGLGDTAMYLCATSRVGGGTCEQYFGPGTRLTVT.

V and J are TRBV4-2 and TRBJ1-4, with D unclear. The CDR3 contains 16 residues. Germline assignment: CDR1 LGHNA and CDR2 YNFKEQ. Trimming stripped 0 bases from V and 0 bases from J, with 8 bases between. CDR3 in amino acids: CASSQDRLATNEKLFF. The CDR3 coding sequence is TGTGCCAGCAGCCAAGATCGGCTAGCAACTAATGAAAAACTGTTTTTT.

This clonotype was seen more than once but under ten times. The CDR3 sequence is CSARDAGTGSYEQYF. Here the CDR3 DNA reads TGCAGTGCTAGAGATGCCGGGACAGGTTCCTACGAGCAGTACTTC. The chain has TRBV20-1 and TRBJ2-7; 8 positions agree with TRBD1. CDR1 and CDR2 from the germline V gene are DFQATT and SNEGSKA (reference sequence). The CDR3 contains 15 residues. V gave up 0 bases and J gave up 1 base; unmatched junction bases: 5.

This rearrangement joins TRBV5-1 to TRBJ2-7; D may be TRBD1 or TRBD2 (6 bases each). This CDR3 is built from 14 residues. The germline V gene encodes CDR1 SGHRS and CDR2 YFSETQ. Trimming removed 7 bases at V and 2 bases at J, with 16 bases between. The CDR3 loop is CASASGGATYEQYF. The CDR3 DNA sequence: TGCGCCAGCGCCTCCGGGGGCGCGACCTACGAGCAGTACTTC.

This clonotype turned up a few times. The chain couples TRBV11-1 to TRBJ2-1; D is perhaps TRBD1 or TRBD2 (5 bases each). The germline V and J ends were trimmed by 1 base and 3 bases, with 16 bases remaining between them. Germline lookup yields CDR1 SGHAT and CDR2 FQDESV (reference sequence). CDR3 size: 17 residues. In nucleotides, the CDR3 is TGTGCCAGCAGCTTAGGTTCTAGCTTACAGGTCTACAATGAGCAGTTCTTC. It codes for CASSLGSSLQVYNEQFF.

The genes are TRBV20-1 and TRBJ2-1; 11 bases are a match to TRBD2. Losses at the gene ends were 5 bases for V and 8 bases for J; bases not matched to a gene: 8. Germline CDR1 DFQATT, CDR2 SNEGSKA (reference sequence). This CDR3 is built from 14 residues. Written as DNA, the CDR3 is TGCAGTGCTCCACTAGCGGGAGTCGCTGATGAGCAGTTCTTC. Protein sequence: CSAPLAGVADEQFF.

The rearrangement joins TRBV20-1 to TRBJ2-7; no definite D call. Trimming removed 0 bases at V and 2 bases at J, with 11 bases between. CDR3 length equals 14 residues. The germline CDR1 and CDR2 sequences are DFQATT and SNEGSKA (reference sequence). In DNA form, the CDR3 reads TGCAGTGCTAGAGATGATGGGGTAACCTACGAGCAGTACTTC. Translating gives CSARDDGVTYEQYF.

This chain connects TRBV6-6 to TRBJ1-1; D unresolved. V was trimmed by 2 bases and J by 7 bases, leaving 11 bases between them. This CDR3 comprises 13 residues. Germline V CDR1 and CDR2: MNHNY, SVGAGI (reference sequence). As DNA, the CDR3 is TGTGCCAGCAGTTACCCCCCCGAGGATGAAGCTTTCTTT. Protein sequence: CASSYPPEDEAFF.

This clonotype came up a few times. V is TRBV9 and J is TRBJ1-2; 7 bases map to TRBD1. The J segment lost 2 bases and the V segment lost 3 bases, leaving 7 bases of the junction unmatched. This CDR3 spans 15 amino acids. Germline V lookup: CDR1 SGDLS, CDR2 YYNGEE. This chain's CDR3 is CASSGPGGRNYGYTF. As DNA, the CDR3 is TGTGCCAGCAGCGGTCCAGGGGGAAGGAACTATGGCTACACCTTC.

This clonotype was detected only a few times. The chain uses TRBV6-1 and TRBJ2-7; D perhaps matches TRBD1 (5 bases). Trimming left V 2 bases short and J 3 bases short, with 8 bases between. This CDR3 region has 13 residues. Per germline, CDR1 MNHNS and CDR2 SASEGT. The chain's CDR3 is CASSERGNYEQYF. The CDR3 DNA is TGTGCCAGCAGTGAAAGGGGTAACTACGAGCAGTACTTC.

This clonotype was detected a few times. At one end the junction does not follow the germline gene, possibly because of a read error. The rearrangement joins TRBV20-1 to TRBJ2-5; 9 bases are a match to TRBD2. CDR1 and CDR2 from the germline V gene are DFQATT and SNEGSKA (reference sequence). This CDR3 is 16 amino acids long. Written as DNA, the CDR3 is TGCAGTGTCCTGTCCTTAGCGGGAGAAGCCCACGGTGTGGAGTTCTTC. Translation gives CSVLSLAGEAHGVEFF.

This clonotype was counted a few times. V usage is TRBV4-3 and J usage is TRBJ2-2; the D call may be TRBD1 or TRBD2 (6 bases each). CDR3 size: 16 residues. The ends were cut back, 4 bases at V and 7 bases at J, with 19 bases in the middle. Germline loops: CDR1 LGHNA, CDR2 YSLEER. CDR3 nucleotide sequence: TGCGCCAGCAGCCCCCGATGGGGGGACACTTACGGGGAGCTGTTTTTT. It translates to CASSPRWGDTYGELFF.